The T cell receptor (beta chain) described here comes from a study of T cells in Graves' hyperthyroidism and ophthalmopathy. Study in general: The initial diagnosis was the point when peripheral blood was collected, ahead of any treatment. Whole-study results and caveats: Most thyroid clonotypes expanded above 0.001 appeared in blood too.

At least ten counts were recorded for this clonotype. Its target is not known. Not enrolled were patients with uncontrolled infection, other autoimmune disease, pregnancy or lactation. Clinical symptoms, serum thyroxine and TRAb, thyroid ultrasound and orbital computed tomography were used for the diagnoses. V dropped 5 bases and J dropped 4; count of bases not matched to a gene: 3. There are 16 residues in the CDR3. Germline lookup yields CDR1 KGHSH and CDR2 LQKENI. Amplification of TCR beta CDR3 regions was performed using RNA transcripts as template. HTBI primers drove first-round RT-PCR of the TCR CDR3. TCRdb ran MiXCR on the multiplex PCR reads and lists one entry per CDR3 protein. The sample consists of 500,000 or so distinct CDR3 sequences, 15% to 20% of them appearing once.

The sequenced sample was blood. The TCR was taken from a woman under 30 with Graves' ophthalmopathy. The chain employs TRBV18 and TRBJ2-1, with TRBD2 identical over 15 bases. The CDR3 spells CASSTGLAGGYNEQFF. The CDR3 DNA reads TGTGCCAGCTCAACCGGACTAGCGGGAGGGTACAATGAGCAGTTCTTC.